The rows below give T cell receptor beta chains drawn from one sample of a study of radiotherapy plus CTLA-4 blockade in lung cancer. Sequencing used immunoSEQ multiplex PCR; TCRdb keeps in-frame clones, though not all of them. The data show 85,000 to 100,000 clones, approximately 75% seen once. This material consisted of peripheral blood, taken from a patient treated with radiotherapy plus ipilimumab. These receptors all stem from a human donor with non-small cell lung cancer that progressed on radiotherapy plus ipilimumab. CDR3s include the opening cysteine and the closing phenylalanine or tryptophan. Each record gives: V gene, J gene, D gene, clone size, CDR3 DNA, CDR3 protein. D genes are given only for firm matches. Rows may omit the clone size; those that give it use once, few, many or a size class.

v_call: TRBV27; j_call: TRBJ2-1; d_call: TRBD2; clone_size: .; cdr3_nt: TGTGCCAGCAGTTTACGGCTAGCGGGCCCCAATGAGCAGTTCTTC; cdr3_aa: CASSLRLAGPNEQFF
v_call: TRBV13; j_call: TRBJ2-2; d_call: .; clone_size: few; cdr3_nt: TGTGCCAGCCGTTCGAGGGGTGACACCGGGGAGCTGTTTTTT; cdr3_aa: CASRSRGDTGELFF
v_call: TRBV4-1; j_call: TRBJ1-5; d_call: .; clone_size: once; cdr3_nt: TGCGCCAGCAGCCAAGAAGGGTACCCCTACAGCAATCAGCCCCAGCATTTT; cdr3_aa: CASSQEGYPYSNQPQHF
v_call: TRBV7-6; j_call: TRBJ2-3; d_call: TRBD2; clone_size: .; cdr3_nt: TGTGCCAGCAGCCCCACTAGCGGGTCTAGCACAGATACGCAGTATTTT; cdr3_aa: CASSPTSGSSTDTQYF
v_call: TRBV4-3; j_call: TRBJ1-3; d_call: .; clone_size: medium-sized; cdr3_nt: TGCGCCAGCAGCCAAGATGCATCCGGGCTAAATAGAAACACCATATATTTT; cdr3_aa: CASSQDASGLNRNTIYF
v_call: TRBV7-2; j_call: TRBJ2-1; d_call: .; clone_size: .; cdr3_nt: TGTGCCAGCAGCTTAGTCGGGCTAGGCAAATACAATGAGCAGTTCTTC; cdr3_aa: CASSLVGLGKYNEQFF
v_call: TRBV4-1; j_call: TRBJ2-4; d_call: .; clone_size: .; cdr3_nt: TGCGCCAGCAGCCAAGATCTTGCAGTCAGCATTCAGTACTTC; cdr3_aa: CASSQDLAVSIQYF
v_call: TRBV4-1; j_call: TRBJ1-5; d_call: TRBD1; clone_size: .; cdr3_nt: TGCGCCAGCAGCCAAGATTGGGCTTTGGGGACAGGTACCAAGCCCCAGCATTTT; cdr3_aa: CASSQDWALGTGTKPQHF
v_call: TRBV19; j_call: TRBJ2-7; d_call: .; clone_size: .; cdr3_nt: TGTGCCAGTAGTTTAACAGGGAGCTCCTACGAGCAGTACTTC; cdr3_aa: CASSLTGSSYEQYF
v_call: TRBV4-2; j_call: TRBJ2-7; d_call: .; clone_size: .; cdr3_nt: TGTGCCAGCAGCCAAAACCGACAGAAGGGCGCCTACGAGCAGTACTTC; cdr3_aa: CASSQNRQKGAYEQYF
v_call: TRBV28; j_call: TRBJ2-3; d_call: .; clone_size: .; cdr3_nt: TGTGCCAGCAGTCCCCAGTCTAGCACAGATACGCAGTATTTT; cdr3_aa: CASSPQSSTDTQYF
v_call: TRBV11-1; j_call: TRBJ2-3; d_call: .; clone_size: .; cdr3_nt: TGTGCCAGCAGTCACGCTCGCGGACTTAGCACAGATACGCAGTATTTT; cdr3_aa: CASSHARGLSTDTQYF
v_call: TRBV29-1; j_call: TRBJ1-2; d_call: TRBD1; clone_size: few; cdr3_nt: TGCAGCGTCCCAAAAGGTTACGTCGCAGGGGGCTATGGCTACACCTTC; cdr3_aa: CSVPKGYVAGGYGYTF
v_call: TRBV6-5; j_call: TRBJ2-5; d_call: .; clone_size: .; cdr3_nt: TGTGCCAGCAGCTACAGGGATCGGGAGACCCAGTACTTC; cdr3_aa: CASSYRDRETQYF
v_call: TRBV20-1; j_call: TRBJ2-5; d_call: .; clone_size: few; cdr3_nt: TGCAGTGCTAGACTCGTAGAGACCCAGTACTTC; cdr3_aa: CSARLVETQYF
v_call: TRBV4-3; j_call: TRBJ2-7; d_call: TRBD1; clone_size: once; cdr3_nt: TGCGCCAGCAGCCAAGAGTGGACAGGATCGTACGAGCAGTACTTC; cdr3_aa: CASSQEWTGSYEQYF
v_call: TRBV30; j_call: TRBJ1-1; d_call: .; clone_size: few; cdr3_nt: TGTGCCTGGAGTGTACAGACAAACACTGAAGCTTTCTTT; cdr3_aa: CAWSVQTNTEAFF
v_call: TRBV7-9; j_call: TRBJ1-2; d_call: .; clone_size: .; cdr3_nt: TGTGCCAGCAGCGGGGGGGGTTATCATGGCTACACCTTC; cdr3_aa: CASSGGGYHGYTF
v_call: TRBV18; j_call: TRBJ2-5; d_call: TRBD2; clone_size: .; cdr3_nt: TGTGCCAGCTCACCACCGTTGACAGCGGGGCATGAGACCCAGTACTTC; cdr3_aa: CASSPPLTAGHETQYF
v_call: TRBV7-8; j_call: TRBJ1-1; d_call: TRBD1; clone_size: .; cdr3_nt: TGTGCCAGCAGCCGCACGACAGGGATGAACACTGAAGCTTTCTTT; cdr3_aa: CASSRTTGMNTEAFF
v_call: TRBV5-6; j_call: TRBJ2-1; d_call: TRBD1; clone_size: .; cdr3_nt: TGTGCCAGCAGCTTTGGGGACAGAGCCTACAATGAGCAGTTCTTC; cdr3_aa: CASSFGDRAYNEQFF
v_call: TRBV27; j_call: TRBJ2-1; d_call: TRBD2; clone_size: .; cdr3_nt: TGTGCCAGCAGTTTTAGCGGGAGCGGCAATGAGCAGTTCTTC; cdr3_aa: CASSFSGSGNEQFF
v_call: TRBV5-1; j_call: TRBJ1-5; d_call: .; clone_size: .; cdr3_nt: TGCGCCAGCAGTCCCGGACAGCTCAATCAGCCCCAGCATTTT; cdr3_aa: CASSPGQLNQPQHF
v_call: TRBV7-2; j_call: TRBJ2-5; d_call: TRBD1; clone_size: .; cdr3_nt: TGTGCCAGCAGCTTAGCCCGGGGACAGGGGGAAGAGACCCAGTACTTC; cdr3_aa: CASSLARGQGEETQYF
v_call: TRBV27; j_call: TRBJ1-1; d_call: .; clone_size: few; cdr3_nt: TGTGCCAGCAGTTTGGGACAAAACACTGAAGCTTTCTTT; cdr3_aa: CASSLGQNTEAFF